The sequence of this T cell receptor (beta chain) was determined in a study of T cell responses to AZD1222 COVID-19 vaccine. Whole-study findings and limits: Targeting of unmutated variant regions was reportedly seen in nearly half of spike-specific TCRs.

The repertoire was sequenced with immunoSEQ multiplex PCR; TCRdb's copy has only in-frame clones and lacks some. Here the sample spans about 97,000 clones, 90% being singletons. A word on this clone: The antigen remains unidentified.

The receptor's source is an adult in good health. The sample in question was peripheral blood, obtained on day 0 of AZD1222 vaccination.

CDR3 DNA: TGTGCCAGCAGCTCGGGACAGCTGGACAATCAGCCCCAGCATTTT. Translating it yields CASSSGQLDNQPQHF. The J gene is TRBJ1-5, the V gene TRBV6-5; 7 positions agree with TRBD1. Trimming at V came to 6 bases and at J to 3 bases, leaving 8 bases not matched to a gene. Germline V gene lookup returns CDR1 MNHEY and CDR2 SVGAGI. There are 15 residues in the CDR3.